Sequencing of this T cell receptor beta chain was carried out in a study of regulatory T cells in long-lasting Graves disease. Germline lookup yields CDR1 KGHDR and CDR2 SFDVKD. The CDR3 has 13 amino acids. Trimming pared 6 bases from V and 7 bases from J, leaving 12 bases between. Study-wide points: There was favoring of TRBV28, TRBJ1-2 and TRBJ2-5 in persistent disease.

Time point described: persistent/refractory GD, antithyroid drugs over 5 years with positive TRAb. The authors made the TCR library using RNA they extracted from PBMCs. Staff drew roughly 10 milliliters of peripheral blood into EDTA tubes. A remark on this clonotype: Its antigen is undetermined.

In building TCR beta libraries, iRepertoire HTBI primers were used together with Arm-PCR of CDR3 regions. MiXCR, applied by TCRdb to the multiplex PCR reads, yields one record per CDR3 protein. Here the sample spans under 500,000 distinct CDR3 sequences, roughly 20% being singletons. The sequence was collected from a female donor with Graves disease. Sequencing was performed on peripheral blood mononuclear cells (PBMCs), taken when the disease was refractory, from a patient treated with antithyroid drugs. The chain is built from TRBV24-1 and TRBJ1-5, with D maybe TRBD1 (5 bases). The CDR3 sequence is CATSSGLGQPQHF. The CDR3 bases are TGTGCCACCAGTTCAGGGTTAGGACAGCCCCAGCATTTT.